A selection of T cell receptor beta chains follows, all from one sample in a study of control samples from healthy donors and cancer patients. The data were produced by immunoSEQ multiplex PCR, yet TCRdb's version contains in-frame clones alone and is incomplete. The data show 150,000 or so clones, roughly 93% seen once. The sequenced sample consisted of blood. The receptors derive from a man aged 18 to 35 in good health. The CDR3 runs from the conserved cysteine through the conserved F or W. Fields, in order: V gene, J gene, CDR3 protein.

TRBV13	TRBJ2-5	CASSHGREETQYF
TRBV10-3	TRBJ1-1	CAISDPGHSNTEAFF
TRBV28	TRBJ1-3	CASSRGRTGNTIYF
TRBV12-3/TRBV12-4	TRBJ2-7	CASSLVTYEQYF
TRBV6-5	TRBJ2-3	CATRTGDSTDTQYF
TRBV2	TRBJ1-1	CASRAGAANTEAFF
TRBV12-2	TRBJ1-5	CASRLGDRGSHQPQHF
TRBV19	TRBJ2-7	CASSFQGAYEQYF
TRBV4-3	TRBJ1-1	CASSQELGTLSITEAFF
TRBV28	TRBJ1-5	CASSPLIGNTYNQPQHF
TRBV5-1	TRBJ2-5	CASSLDRWSATETQYF
TRBV12-3/TRBV12-4	TRBJ1-1	CASSLGENTEAFF
TRBV7-9	TRBJ1-2	CASSPDSFYGYTF
TRBV12-3/TRBV12-4	TRBJ2-3	CASSPRGDTQYF
TRBV19	TRBJ2-7	CASSIRVLLVGAHEQYF
TRBV27	TRBJ2-7	CASSLVGSTYEQYF
TRBV15	TRBJ2-1	CATSRRTSEQFF
TRBV3-1/TRBV3-2	TRBJ1-6	CASSQGLSSYNSPLHF
TRBV28	TRBJ1-1	CASRPTGGRRNTEAFF
TRBV9	TRBJ1-2	CASSVAGTGDDYGYTF
TRBV10-3	TRBJ2-2	CAISGDGITRLGELFF
TRBV30	TRBJ1-1	CAWRGDLNTEAFF
TRBV29-1	TRBJ1-1	CSVQRDTDTEAFF
TRBV4-1	TRBJ1-5	CASSQVEQHNQPQHF
TRBV2	TRBJ1-2	CASSPPDRGLNYGYTF
TRBV6-2/TRBV6-3	TRBJ2-6	CASSWVSGANVLTF
TRBV11-3	TRBJ1-1	CASSLEGGNTEAFF
TRBV30	TRBJ1-1	CAWSTISVGRFTEAFF
TRBV29-1	TRBJ1-2	CSTWDNGYTF
TRBV27	TRBJ2-3	CASSSRPPGTSGSGTDTQYF
TRBV19	TRBJ2-2	CASKAGLNTGELFF
TRBV7-9	TRBJ1-1	CASTKTVEAFF
TRBV30	TRBJ1-3	CARRGQRSSGNTIYF
TRBV27	TRBJ2-3	CASSYQVAADTQYF
TRBV14	TRBJ2-2	CASSQGPPGGETGELFF
TRBV6-5	TRBJ1-2	CASRVENYGYTF
TRBV28	TRBJ2-1	CASSFNPNEQFF
TRBV19	TRBJ2-1	CASSRLEGDEQFF